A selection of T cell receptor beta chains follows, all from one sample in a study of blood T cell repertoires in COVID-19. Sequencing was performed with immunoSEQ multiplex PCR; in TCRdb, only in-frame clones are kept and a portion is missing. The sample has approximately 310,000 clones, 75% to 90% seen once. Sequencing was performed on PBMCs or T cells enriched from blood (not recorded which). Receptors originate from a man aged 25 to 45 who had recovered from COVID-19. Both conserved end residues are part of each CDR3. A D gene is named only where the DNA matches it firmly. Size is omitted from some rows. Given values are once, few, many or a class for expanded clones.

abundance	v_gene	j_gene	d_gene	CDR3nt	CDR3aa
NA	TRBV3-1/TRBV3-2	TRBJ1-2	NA	TGTGCCAGCAGCCAAGGTCGGTTGGGCAGAGCCGCCGATGGCTACACCTTC	CASSQGRLGRAADGYTF
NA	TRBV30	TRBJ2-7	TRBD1	TGTGCCTGGAAAAAGGCAGACAGGGGTATCAACGAGCAGTACTTC	CAWKKADRGINEQYF
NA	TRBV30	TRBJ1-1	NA	TGTGCCTGGAGTTACGGGACTGAAGCTTTCTTT	CAWSYGTEAFF
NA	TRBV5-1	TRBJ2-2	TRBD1	TGCGCCAGCAGCCTGAGCCCCCCGGGACAGGGGAAGGACGGGGAGCTGTTTTTT	CASSLSPPGQGKDGELFF
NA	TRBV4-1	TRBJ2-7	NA	TGCGCCAGCAGCCAACGCGGGGCGGGTTCCGAGCAGTACTTC	CASSQRGAGSEQYF
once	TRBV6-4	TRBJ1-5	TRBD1	TGTGCCAGGGGCAGGGGGCCTGGCAATCAGCCCCAGCATTTT	CARGRGPGNQPQHF
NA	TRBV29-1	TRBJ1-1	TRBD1	TGCAGCGTTGAAGAAGGGTTGACAGGGGGCACTGAAGCTTTCTTT	CSVEEGLTGGTEAFF
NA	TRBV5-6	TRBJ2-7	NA	TGTGCCAGCAGCGCACAAAGGGGTTGGCAGTACTTC	CASSAQRGWQYF
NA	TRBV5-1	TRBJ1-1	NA	TGCGCCAGCAGCTTACAGGGTCTAGTGGCTTTCTTT	CASSLQGLVAFF
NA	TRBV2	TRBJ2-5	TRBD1	TGTGCCAGCAGTTTTGGGACAGGGTGGGGGGAGACCCAGTACTTC	CASSFGTGWGETQYF
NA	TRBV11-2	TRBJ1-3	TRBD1	TGTGCCAGCAGCTTCTCCAGGGGGGGAAACACCATATATTTT	CASSFSRGGNTIYF
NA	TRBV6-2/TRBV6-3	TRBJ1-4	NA	TGTGCCAGCAGTTACTCTCCCTTTCTCGGCGGAAAACTGTTTTTT	CASSYSPFLGGKLFF
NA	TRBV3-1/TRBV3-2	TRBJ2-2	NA	TGTGCCAGCAGCCAAGCGGTATCCACCGGGGAGCTGTTTTTT	CASSQAVSTGELFF
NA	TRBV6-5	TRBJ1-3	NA	TGTGCCAGCAGGAAATCAGGGGTCGGAAACACCATATATTTT	CASRKSGVGNTIYF
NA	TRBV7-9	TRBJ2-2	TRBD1	TGTGCCAGCAGCCCACCGGGACAGACGAACACCGGGGAGCTGTTTTTT	CASSPPGQTNTGELFF
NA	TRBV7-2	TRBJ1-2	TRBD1	TGTGCCAGCAGCTTAGGGGACAGGCCCGTTGGCTACACCTTC	CASSLGDRPVGYTF
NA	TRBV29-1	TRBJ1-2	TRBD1	TGCAGCGGGGGACAGGGGAACTATGGCTACACCTTC	CSGGQGNYGYTF
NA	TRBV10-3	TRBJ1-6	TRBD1	TGTGCCATCAGGGGGACAGGGGATGGGAATTCACCCCTCCACTTT	CAIRGTGDGNSPLHF
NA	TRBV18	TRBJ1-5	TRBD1	TGTGCCAGCTCAGGGACAGGGAATCAGCCCCAGCATTTT	CASSGTGNQPQHF
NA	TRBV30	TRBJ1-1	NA	TGTGCCTGGAACCTCCCGGGACATGATGAAGCTTTCTTT	CAWNLPGHDEAFF
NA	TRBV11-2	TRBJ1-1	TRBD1	TGTGCCAGCAGCTTCGACAGGGGACCTGAAGCTTTCTTT	CASSFDRGPEAFF
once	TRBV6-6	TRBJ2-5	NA	TGTGCCAGCAGTCGACGGGGGACTCAGGGCGGTGTCCGAGAGACCCAGTACTTC	CASSRRGTQGGVRETQYF
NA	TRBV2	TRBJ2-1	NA	TGTGCCAGCAGTGAACTCCTCAATGAGCAGTTCTTC	CASSELLNEQFF
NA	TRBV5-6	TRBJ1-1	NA	TGTGCCAGCAGCTTGCCCCCCGGTCTTGAAGCTTTCTTT	CASSLPPGLEAFF
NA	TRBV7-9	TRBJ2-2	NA	TGTGCCAGCAGGCCTAGGGGCGCATCGTCGTGGTACACCGGGGAGCTGTTTTTT	CASRPRGASSWYTGELFF
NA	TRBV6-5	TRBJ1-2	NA	TGTGCCAGCAGTCCTAGGGGGTACTATGGCTACACCTTC	CASSPRGYYGYTF
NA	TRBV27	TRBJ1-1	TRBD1	TGTGCCAGCAGGGCGTGGGACAGCATGAACACTGAAGCTTTCTTT	CASRAWDSMNTEAFF
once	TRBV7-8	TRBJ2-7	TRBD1	TGTGCCAGCAGCCCTTGGGACAGACCCTACGAGCAGTACTTC	CASSPWDRPYEQYF
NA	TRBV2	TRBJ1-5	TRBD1	TGTGCCAGCAGTGACCGGGACAGATATCAGCCCCAGCATTTT	CASSDRDRYQPQHF
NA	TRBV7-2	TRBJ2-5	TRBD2	TGTGCCAGCAGCTTTCTAGCGGGGCAAGAGACCCAGTACTTC	CASSFLAGQETQYF
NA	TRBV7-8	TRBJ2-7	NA	TGTGCCAGCAGCAACCCGAGAGAGCAGTACTTC	CASSNPREQYF
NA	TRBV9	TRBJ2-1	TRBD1	TGTGCCAGCAGCGGGGACAGGGCCGACAATGAGCAGTTCTTC	CASSGDRADNEQFF
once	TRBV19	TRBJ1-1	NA	TGTGCCAGTAGTATGGGTTTGGGGGGGTACACTGAAGCTTTCTTT	CASSMGLGGYTEAFF
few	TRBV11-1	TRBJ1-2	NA	TGTGCCAGCAGCTTTACGGAGGGTGGCTACACCTTC	CASSFTEGGYTF
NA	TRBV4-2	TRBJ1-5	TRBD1	TGTGCCAGCAGCCAAGATTCACAGGGGGTCAATCAGCCCCAGCATTTT	CASSQDSQGVNQPQHF
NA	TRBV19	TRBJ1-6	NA	TGTGCCAGTAGTATTTATCGGGGAAGCTCCTATAATTCACCCCTCCACTTT	CASSIYRGSSYNSPLHF
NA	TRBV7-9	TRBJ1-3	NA	TGTGCCAGCAGCCGCCTTTTCCGTAGCTCTGGAAACACCATATATTTT	CASSRLFRSSGNTIYF
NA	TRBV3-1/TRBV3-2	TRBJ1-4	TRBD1	TGTGCCAGCAGCCCGGGACAGGGGTATGAAAAACTGTTTTTT	CASSPGQGYEKLFF
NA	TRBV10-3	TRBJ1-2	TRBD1	TGTGCCATCACGTGGGACAGGGAAGGAGGCTACACCTTC	CAITWDREGGYTF
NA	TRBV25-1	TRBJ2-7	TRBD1	TGTGCCACCCGAAACTGGGACAGCTCCTACGAGCAGTACTTC	CATRNWDSSYEQYF
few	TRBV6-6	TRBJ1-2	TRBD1	TGTGCCAGCAGTTACGCCCGGGACAGTTATGGCTACACCTTC	CASSYARDSYGYTF
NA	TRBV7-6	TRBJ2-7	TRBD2	TGTGCCAGCAGCTTAGGGCTAGCGGGGGAATACGAGCAGTACTTC	CASSLGLAGEYEQYF
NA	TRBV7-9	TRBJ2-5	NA	TGTGCCAGCAGTCCACTCGGAGAGACCCAGTACTTC	CASSPLGETQYF
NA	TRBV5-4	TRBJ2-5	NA	TGTGCCAGCAGCCCAAGGGACTACCAAGAGACCCAGTACTTC	CASSPRDYQETQYF
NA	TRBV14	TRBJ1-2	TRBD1	TGTGCCAGCAGCTTAGCGTACGGGACAGGATTCTATGGCTACACCTTC	CASSLAYGTGFYGYTF
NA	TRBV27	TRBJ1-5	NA	TGTGCCAGCAGTCCCCCCACAGGGATTAGCAATCAGCCCCAGCATTTT	CASSPPTGISNQPQHF
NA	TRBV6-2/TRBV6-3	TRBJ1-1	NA	TGTGCCAGCAGTTACCTCTTAGGAGGTGAAGCTTTCTTT	CASSYLLGGEAFF
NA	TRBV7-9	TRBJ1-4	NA	TGTGCCAGCAGCTTAGGGGCGGGTGAAAAACTGTTTTTT	CASSLGAGEKLFF
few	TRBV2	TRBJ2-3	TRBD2	TGTGCCAGCATTCTAACGGGGCTAGCGGGGGATACGCAGTATTTT	CASILTGLAGDTQYF
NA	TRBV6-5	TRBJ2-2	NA	TGTGCCAGCAGTTACTCGGAGTTCACCGGGGAGCTGTTTTTT	CASSYSEFTGELFF
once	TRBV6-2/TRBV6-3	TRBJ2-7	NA	TGTGCCAGCAGCCGCGGGGTTGACGAGCAGTACTTC	CASSRGVDEQYF
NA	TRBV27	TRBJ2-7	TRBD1	TGTGCCAGCAGATGGGACAGGGGGACCTACGAGCAGTACTTC	CASRWDRGTYEQYF
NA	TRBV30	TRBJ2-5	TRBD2	TGTGCCTCCACCTCGGGCGGGGGATTTGGAGAGACCCAGTACTTC	CASTSGGGFGETQYF
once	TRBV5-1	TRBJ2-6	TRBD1	TGCGCCAGCAGCACCCAGGGGGTTGGGGCCAACGTCCTGACTTTC	CASSTQGVGANVLTF
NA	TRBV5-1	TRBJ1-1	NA	TGCGCCAGCAGCTTATCTTGGCCAAACAAATCCATGAACACTGAAGCTTTCTTT	CASSLSWPNKSMNTEAFF